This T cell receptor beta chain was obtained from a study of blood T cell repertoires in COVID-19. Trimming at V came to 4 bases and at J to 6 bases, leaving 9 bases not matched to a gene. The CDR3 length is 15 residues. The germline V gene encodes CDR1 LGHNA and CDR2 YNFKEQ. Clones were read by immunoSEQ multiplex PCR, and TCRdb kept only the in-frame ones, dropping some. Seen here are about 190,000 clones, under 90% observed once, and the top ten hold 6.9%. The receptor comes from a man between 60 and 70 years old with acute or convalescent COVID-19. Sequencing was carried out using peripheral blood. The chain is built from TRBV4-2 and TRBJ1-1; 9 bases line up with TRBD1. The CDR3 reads CASSPEDRGRPEAFF. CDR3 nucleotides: TGTGCCAGCAGCCCAGAGGACAGGGGTAGGCCTGAAGCTTTCTTT.